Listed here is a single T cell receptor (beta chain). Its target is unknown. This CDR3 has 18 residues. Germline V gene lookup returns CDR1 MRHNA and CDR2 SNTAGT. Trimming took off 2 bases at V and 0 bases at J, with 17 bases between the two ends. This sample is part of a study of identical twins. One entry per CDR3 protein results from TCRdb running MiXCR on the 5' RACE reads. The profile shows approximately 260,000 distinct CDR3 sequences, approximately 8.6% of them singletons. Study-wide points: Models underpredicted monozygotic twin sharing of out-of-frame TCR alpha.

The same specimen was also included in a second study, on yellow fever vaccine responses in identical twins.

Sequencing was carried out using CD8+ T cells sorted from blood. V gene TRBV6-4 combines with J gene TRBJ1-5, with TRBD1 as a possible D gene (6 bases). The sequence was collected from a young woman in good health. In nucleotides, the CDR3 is TGTGCCAGCAGTGACGAACAGGGCCGGTTAGATAGCAATCAGCCCCAGCATTTT. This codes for CASSDEQGRLDSNQPQHF.